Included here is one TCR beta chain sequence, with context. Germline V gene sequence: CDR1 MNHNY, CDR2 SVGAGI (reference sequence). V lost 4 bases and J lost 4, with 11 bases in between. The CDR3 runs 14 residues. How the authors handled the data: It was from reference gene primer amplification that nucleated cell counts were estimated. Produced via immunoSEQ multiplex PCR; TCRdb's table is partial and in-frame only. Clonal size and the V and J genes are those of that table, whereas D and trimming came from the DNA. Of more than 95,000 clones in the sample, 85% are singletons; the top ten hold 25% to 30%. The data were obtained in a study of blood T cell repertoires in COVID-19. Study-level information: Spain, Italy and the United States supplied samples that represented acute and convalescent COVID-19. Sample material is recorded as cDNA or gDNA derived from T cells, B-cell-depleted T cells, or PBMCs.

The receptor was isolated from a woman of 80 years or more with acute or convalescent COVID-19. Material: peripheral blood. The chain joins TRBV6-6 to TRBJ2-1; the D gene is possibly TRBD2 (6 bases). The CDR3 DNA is TGTGCCAGCAGTTCGGGACTGGCGTACAATGAGCAGTTCTTC. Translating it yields CASSSGLAYNEQFF.